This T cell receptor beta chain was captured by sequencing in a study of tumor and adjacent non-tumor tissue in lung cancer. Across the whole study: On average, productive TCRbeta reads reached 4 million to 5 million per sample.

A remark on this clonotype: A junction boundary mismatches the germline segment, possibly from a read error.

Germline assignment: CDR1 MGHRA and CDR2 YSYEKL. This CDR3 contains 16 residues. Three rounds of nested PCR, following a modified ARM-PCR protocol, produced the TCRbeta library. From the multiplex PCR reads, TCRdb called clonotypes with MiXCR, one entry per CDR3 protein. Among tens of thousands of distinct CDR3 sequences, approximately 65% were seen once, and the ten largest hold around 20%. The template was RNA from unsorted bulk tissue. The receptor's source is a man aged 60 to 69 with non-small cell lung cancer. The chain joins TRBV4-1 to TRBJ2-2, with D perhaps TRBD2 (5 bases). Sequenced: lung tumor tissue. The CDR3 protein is CASSQGQGPGAGELLF. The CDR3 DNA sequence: TGCGCCAGCAGCCAAGGACAAGGACCCGGCGCCGGGGAGCTGCTTTTT.